The 14 T cell receptor beta chains presented below share a single source sample, sequenced in a study of identical twins. MiXCR, applied by TCRdb to the 5' RACE reads, yields one record per CDR3 protein. Seen here are some 500,000 distinct CDR3 sequences, about 14% observed once, and the top ten hold about 0.53%. In addition, the sample was reused for a study of yellow fever vaccine responses in identical twins.

Material: CD4+ T cells sorted from blood. The receptor source for this set is a woman aged 18-29 years in good health.

This clonotype was recorded at least ten times. The chain is built from TRBV6-4 and TRBJ2-5; D may match TRBD1 or TRBD2 (5 bases each). V was trimmed by 5 bases and J by 6 bases, leaving 13 bases between them. The CDR3 has 13 residues. Germline values: CDR1 MRHNA, CDR2 SNTAGT. Here the CDR3 reads CASSPDTGKTQYF. CDR3 DNA: TGTGCCAGCAGTCCGGACACGGGGAAGACCCAGTACTTC.

This chain links TRBV15 with TRBJ2-1; 11 bases are a match to TRBD2. The CDR3 runs to 20 residues. V shed 4 bases, J shed 6 bases, and the junction held 20 bases outside the gene matches. Looked up from germline, CDR1 is LNHNV and CDR2 is YYDKDF (reference sequence). This CDR3 reads CATSTAMEWVAGGRLNEQFF. The CDR3 coding sequence is TGTGCCACCAGCACCGCGATGGAGTGGGTAGCGGGGGGGCGACTCAATGAGCAGTTCTTC.

V gene TRBV28 combines with J gene TRBJ2-2, with D tentatively TRBD1 (5 bases). The CDR3 runs to 14 residues. CDR1 is MDHEN, CDR2 SYDVKM, per germline. V lost 7 bases, J lost 6 bases, and 15 bases lay in between. CDR3 loop: CASTRARAAGELFF. The CDR3 DNA reads TGTGCCAGCACCAGGGCCAGGGCGGCCGGGGAGCTGTTTTTT.

The table lists this clonotype with many counts. The V and J genes are TRBV5-1 and TRBJ1-2; D may be TRBD1 (5 bases). The CDR3 spans 14 residues. CDR1 and CDR2 from the germline V gene are SGHRS and YFSETQ. The V and J ends lost 5 bases and 4 bases respectively, with 15 bases between them. CDR3 protein: CASRTQQGGYGYTF. In nucleotides, the CDR3 is TGCGCCAGCAGGACGCAGCAGGGCGGCTATGGCTACACCTTC.

This clonotype was counted ten times or more. The rearrangement joins TRBV4-2 to TRBJ2-3; D is possibly TRBD1 or TRBD2 (6 bases each). The length of the CDR3 is 16 residues. The V end lost 1 base, the J end lost 1 base, and 12 bases lay between the germline ends. From germline, CDR1 is LGHNA and CDR2 YNFKEQ. The CDR3, as DNA: TGTGCCAGCAGCCAAGGGTCGGGGGCGCGCACAGATACGCAGTATTTT. Its protein is CASSQGSGARTDTQYF.

In its sample, this clonotype was seen a few times. This chain links TRBV28 with TRBJ1-2, with 8 positions matching TRBD1. This CDR3 has 13 amino acids. Germline V gene data show CDR1 as MDHEN and CDR2 as SYDVKM. V was pared by 7 bases and J by 3 bases, with 4 bases of the junction left unmatched. The CDR3 region has the DNA TGTGCCAGCAATCAGGGGGCCGACTATGGCTACACCTTC. Residues: CASNQGADYGYTF.

J is TRBJ1-4 and V is TRBV12-3 or TRBV12-4, with D possibly being TRBD1 (6 bases). V dropped 3 bases and J dropped 8 bases, with 7 bases sitting between them. The CDR3 spans 12 residues. CDR3 sequence: CASSLGHEKLFF. The CDR3 nucleotides read TGTGCCAGCAGTTTGGGACACGAAAAACTGTTTTTT.

In this sample, this clonotype turned up a few times. The chain employs TRBV3-1 and TRBJ2-7, with TRBD1 as a possible D gene (6 bases). Germline values: CDR1 LGHDT, CDR2 YNNKEL (reference sequence). There are 13 residues in the CDR3. With 1 base removed from V and 6 bases from J, the gap between germline ends came to 10 bases. This CDR3 is CASSQGQATEQYF. In nucleotides, the CDR3 is TGTGCCAGCAGCCAAGGACAGGCCACCGAGCAGTACTTC.

This clonotype was counted at least ten times. This rearrangement joins TRBV6-8 to TRBJ2-1; 8 nucleotides align to TRBD2. Germline V gene lookup returns CDR1 MNHGY and CDR2 SAAAGT. With 4 bases clipped from V and 0 bases from J, the junction kept 5 bases outside the gene matches. The CDR3 is 16 amino acids. CDR3 in DNA: TGTGCCAGCAGTTCAGAGCGGGGGAGCTCCTACAATGAGCAGTTCTTC. The encoded protein is CASSSERGSSYNEQFF.

This clonotype showed up just a few times. The chain is built from TRBV13 and TRBJ2-7, with TRBD1 matching over 7 bases. The CDR3 is made up of 14 amino acids. The J segment lost 4 bases and the V segment lost 4 bases, leaving 7 bases of the junction unmatched. In germline, CDR1 is PRHDT, CDR2 FYEKMQ (reference sequence). The CDR3 DNA reads as TGTGCCAGCAGCTCTGGACAGGACTTTTACGAGCAGTACTTC. Protein product: CASSSGQDFYEQYF.

The table lists this clonotype with a few counts. The V gene is TRBV4-3, the J gene TRBJ1-2, with D possibly matching TRBD1 (6 bases). Trimming removed 0 bases from V and 2 bases from J, with 13 bases in between. The CDR3 is 16 amino acids. Germline V lookup: CDR1 LGHNA, CDR2 YSLEER. In DNA, the CDR3 is TGCGCCAGCAGCCAAGATCGAGACAGGCCGAACTATGGCTACACCTTC. This sequence encodes CASSQDRDRPNYGYTF.

This clonotype came up a few times. The V gene is TRBV18, the J gene TRBJ2-7, with D perhaps TRBD2 (6 bases). Trimming cost V 1 base and J 1 base, with 11 bases left between them. The CDR3 covers 15 residues. CDR1 and CDR2 from the germline V gene are KGHSH and LQKENI. CDR3 sequence reads: CASSPQETRSYEQYF. CDR3 bases: TGTGCCAGCTCACCACAGGAGACTAGGTCCTACGAGCAGTACTTC.

In its sample, this clonotype was seen a few times. The V gene is TRBV6-2 or TRBV6-3, the J gene TRBJ2-1, with D perhaps being TRBD1 or TRBD2 (5 bases each). Trimming took 7 bases from V and 0 from J, leaving 13 bases between them. Germline values: CDR1 MNHEY, CDR2 SVGEGT. The CDR3 has 15 amino acids. The CDR3 region is CASTRGTSSYNEQFF. CDR3 bases: TGTGCCAGCACCCGAGGGACCAGCTCCTACAATGAGCAGTTCTTC.

The chain carries TRBV28 and TRBJ2-3; tentative D call: TRBD2 (6 bases). The V gene's germline CDR1 is MDHEN and CDR2 SYDVKM. Trimming removed 6 bases from V and 6 bases from J, with 16 bases in between. CDR3 size: 14 residues. CDR3 nucleotide sequence: TGTGCCAGCAGCCGGAGGACTAACCGGGATACGCAGTATTTT. Its translation is CASSRRTNRDTQYF.